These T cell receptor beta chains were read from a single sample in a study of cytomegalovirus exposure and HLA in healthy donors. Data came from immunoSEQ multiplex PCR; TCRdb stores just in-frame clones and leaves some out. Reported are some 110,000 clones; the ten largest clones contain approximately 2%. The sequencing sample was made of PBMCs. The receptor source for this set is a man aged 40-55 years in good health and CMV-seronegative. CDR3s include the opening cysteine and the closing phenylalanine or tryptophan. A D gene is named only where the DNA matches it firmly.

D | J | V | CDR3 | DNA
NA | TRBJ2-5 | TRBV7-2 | CASSLAMGGETQYF | TGTGCCAGCAGCTTAGCGATGGGAGGAGAGACCCAGTACTTC
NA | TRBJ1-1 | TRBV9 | CASSVMSAMNTEAFF | TGTGCCAGCAGCGTGATGAGCGCCATGAACACTGAAGCTTTCTTT
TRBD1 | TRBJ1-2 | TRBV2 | CASSRDRANYGYTF | TGTGCCAGCAGTCGGGACAGGGCTAACTATGGCTACACCTTC
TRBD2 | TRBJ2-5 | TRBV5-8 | CASSSWTSDQETQYF | TGTGCCAGCAGCTCCTGGACTAGTGATCAAGAGACCCAGTACTTC
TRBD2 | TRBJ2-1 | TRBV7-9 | CASSLSGSPLNEQFF | TGTGCCAGCAGCCTCAGCGGGAGCCCCCTAAATGAGCAGTTCTTC
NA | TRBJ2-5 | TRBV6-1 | CASSEAATQYF | TGTGCCAGCAGTGAAGCGGCGACCCAGTACTTC
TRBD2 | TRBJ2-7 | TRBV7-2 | CASSLGSSGTVPYEQYF | TGTGCCAGCAGCTTAGGGTCGAGCGGGACGGTCCCCTACGAGCAGTACTTC
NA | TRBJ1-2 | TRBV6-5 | CASRSGQNYGYTF | TGTGCCAGCAGGTCTGGACAGAACTATGGCTACACCTTC
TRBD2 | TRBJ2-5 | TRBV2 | CASIRTSTLETQYF | TGTGCCAGCATAAGGACTAGCACCTTGGAGACCCAGTACTTC
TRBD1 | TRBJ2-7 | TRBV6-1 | CASSARDRGNEQYF | TGTGCCAGCAGTGCCCGGGACAGGGGGAACGAGCAGTACTTC
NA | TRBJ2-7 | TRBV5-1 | CASSSGQGGIEQYF | TGCGCCAGCAGCTCTGGACAGGGAGGGATCGAGCAGTACTTC
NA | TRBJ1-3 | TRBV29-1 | CSVLDIYGNTIYF | TGCAGCGTCTTGGACATATATGGAAACACCATATATTTT
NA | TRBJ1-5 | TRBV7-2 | CASSLTGGENQPQHF | TGTGCCAGCAGCTTAACGGGAGGGGAGAATCAGCCCCAGCATTTT
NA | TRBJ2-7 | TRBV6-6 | CASSLRDYEQYF | TGTGCCAGCAGTCTCCGGGACTACGAGCAGTACTTC
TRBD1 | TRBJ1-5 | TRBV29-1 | CSVTTTGGLNQPQHF | TGCAGCGTCACTACGACAGGGGGCCTAAATCAGCCCCAGCATTTT
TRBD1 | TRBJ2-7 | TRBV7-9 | CASSLVGQELYEQYF | TGTGCCAGCAGCTTAGTGGGACAGGAACTCTACGAGCAGTACTTC
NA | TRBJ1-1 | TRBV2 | CASSDAAEAFF | TGTGCCAGCAGTGACGCGGCGGAAGCTTTCTTT
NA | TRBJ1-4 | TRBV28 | CASSFGERGLFF | TGTGCCAGCAGCTTTGGGGAGCGGGGACTGTTTTTT
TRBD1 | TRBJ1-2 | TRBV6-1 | CASSEGWTGNYGYTF | TGTGCCAGCAGTGAAGGTTGGACAGGGAACTATGGCTACACCTTC
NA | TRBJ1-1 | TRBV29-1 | CSVQKGGSNTEAFF | TGCAGCGTTCAAAAAGGGGGATCTAACACTGAAGCTTTCTTT
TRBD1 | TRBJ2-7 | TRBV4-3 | CASSQDWGQAEEQYF | TGCGCCAGCAGCCAAGATTGGGGACAGGCGGAGGAGCAGTACTTC
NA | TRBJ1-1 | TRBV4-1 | CASSPPGGAWNTEAFF | TGCGCCAGCAGCCCCCCAGGAGGAGCTTGGAACACTGAAGCTTTCTTT
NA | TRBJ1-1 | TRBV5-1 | CASSLVAGSTEAFF | TGCGCCAGCAGCTTGGTGGCAGGGTCCACTGAAGCTTTCTTT
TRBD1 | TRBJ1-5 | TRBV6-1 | CASSQDRGLQPQHF | TGTGCCAGCAGCCAGGACAGGGGGCTTCAGCCCCAGCATTTT
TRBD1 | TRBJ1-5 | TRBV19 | CASSPTGDNQPQHF | TGTGCCAGTAGCCCGACAGGGGACAATCAGCCCCAGCATTTT
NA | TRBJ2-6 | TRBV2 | CASSDIRGFGANVLTF | TGTGCCAGCAGTGATATTCGAGGCTTTGGGGCCAACGTCCTGACTTTC
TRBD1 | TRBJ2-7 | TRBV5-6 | CASSLSGQGTYEQYF | TGTGCCAGCAGCTTGTCGGGACAGGGAACCTACGAGCAGTACTTC
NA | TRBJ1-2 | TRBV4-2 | CASSQEPGGGYTF | TGTGCCAGCAGCCAAGAGCCCGGGGGTGGCTACACCTTC
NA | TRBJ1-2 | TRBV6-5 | CASSPSLYRELGYTF | TGTGCCAGCAGTCCATCTCTTTACAGGGAACTTGGCTACACCTTC
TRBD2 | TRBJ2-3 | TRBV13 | CASSSGPSGITDTQYF | TGTGCCAGCAGCTCCGGACCTAGCGGGATAACAGATACGCAGTATTTT
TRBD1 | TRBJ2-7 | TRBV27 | CASSPGQGRRGYEQYF | TGTGCCAGCAGCCCGGGACAGGGGCGTCGGGGCTACGAGCAGTACTTC
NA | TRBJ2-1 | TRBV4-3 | CASSRGRGSSYNEQFF | TGCGCCAGCAGCCGCGGCAGGGGTTCCTCCTACAATGAGCAGTTCTTC
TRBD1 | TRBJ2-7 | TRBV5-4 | CASSSRGSSYEQYF | TGTGCCAGCAGCTCCAGGGGGAGCTCCTACGAGCAGTACTTC
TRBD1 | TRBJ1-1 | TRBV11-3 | CASSSGQLNTEAFF | TGTGCCAGCAGCTCGGGACAGTTGAACACTGAAGCTTTCTTT
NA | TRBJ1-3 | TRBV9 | CASSVVGGSGNTIYF | TGTGCCAGCAGCGTAGTAGGCGGCTCTGGAAACACCATATATTTT
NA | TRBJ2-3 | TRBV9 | CASSARGTGGTDTQYF | TGTGCCAGCAGCGCCCGAGGGACTGGAGGCACAGATACGCAGTATTTT
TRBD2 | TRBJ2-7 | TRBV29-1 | CSCGFFGTSGYEQYF | TGCAGCTGTGGTTTTTTCGGGACTAGCGGCTACGAGCAGTACTTC
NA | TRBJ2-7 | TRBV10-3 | CAISSLALPPYEQYF | TGTGCCATCAGTTCCCTAGCGCTACCCCCCTACGAGCAGTACTTC
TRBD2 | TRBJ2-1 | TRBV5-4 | CASSSRTSSAFNEQFF | TGTGCCAGCAGCTCCCGGACTAGCTCAGCCTTCAATGAGCAGTTCTTC
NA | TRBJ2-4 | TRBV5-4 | CASSLEWVGRGENIQYF | TGTGCCAGCAGCTTGGAGTGGGTGGGAAGGGGCGAAAACATTCAGTACTTC
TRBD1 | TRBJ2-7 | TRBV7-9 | CASGGDRVPYEQYF | TGTGCCAGCGGGGGGGACAGGGTCCCCTACGAGCAGTACTTC
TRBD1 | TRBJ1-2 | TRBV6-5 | CAVRRGQTSYGYTF | TGTGCCGTACGACGGGGACAGACTTCCTATGGCTACACCTTC
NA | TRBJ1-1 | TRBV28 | CASTPGWAGVRGEAFF | TGTGCCAGCACCCCAGGGTGGGCAGGGGTCCGAGGTGAAGCTTTCTTT
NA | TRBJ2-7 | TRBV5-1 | CASSLELAYEQYF | TGCGCCAGCAGCTTGGAACTAGCCTACGAGCAGTACTTC
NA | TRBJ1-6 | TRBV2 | CASIPSGQLNSPLHF | TGTGCCAGCATCCCGAGCGGACAGCTGAATTCACCCCTCCACTTT
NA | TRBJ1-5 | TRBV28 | CASSNTGLSNQPQHF | TGTGCCAGCAGTAATACAGGGCTGAGCAATCAGCCCCAGCATTTT
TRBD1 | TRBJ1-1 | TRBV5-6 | CASSFIGTGMNTEAFF | TGTGCCAGCAGCTTTATCGGGACAGGGATGAACACTGAAGCTTTCTTT